What follows is one T cell receptor (beta chain) and its context. Its antigen is not known. This sample was included in a study of T-cell memory formation after mild COVID-19. Trimming took off 4 bases at V and 0 bases at J, with 14 bases between the two ends. Germline CDR1 DFQATT, CDR2 SNEGSKA (reference sequence). CDR3 length: 15 residues. General study points: Cross-reactive memory appears to have joined, as suggested by some responding clones showing up in pre-infection memory.

TCRdb recomputed calls from the 5' RACE reads with MiXCR, one row per CDR3 protein. The data show approximately 98,000 distinct CDR3 sequences, roughly a sixth seen once. This receptor was identified in a man between 18 and 29 years old who had mild COVID-19 (a few samples of this study predate the infection). Cell type and time point are not known. V is TRBV20-1 and J is TRBJ2-3; tentatively, D is TRBD1 or TRBD2 (5 bases each). Sequenced material: PBMCs or a T cell subset sorted from them (not recorded which). In nucleotides, the CDR3 is TGCAGTGCTACGGGACGGAGAACTAGCACAGATACGCAGTATTTT. Translation gives CSATGRRTSTDTQYF.